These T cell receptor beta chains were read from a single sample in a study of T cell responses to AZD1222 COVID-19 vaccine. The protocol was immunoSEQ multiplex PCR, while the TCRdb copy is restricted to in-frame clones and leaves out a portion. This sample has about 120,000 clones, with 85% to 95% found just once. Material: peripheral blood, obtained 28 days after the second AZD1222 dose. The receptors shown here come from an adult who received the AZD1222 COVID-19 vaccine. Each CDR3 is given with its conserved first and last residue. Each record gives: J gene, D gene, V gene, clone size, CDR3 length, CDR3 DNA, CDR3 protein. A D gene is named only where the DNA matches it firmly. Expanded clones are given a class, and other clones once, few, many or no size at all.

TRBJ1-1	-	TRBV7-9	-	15	TGTGCCAGCAGCATCCGTCAAGGGGGTTACACTGAAGCTTTCTTT	CASSIRQGGYTEAFF
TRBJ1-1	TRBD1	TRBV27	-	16	TGTGCCAGCAGTCTAGGGGTGTTAACAGGGGGAACTGAAGCTTTCTTT	CASSLGVLTGGTEAFF
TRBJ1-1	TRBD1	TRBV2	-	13	TGTGCCAGCAGACCCGACAGGGAAGGTGAAGCTTTCTTT	CASRPDREGEAFF
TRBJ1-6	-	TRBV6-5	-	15	TGTGCCAGCACCCACGGGACATCAAATAATTCACCCCTCCACTTT	CASTHGTSNNSPLHF
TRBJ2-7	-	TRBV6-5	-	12	TGTGCCAGCAGTTTAGGCGGTTACGAGCAGTACTTC	CASSLGGYEQYF
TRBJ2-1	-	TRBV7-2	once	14	TGTGCCAGCAGCTTAGTCCCGCCTGACAATGAGCAGTTCTTC	CASSLVPPDNEQFF
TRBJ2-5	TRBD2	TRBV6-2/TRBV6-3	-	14	TGTGCCAGCAGTTCACCGGGACTAGGAGAGACCCAGTACTTC	CASSSPGLGETQYF
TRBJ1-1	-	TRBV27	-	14	TGTGCCAGCAGATCGATGACAGAGAACACTGAAGCTTTCTTT	CASRSMTENTEAFF
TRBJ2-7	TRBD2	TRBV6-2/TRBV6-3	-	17	TGTGCCAGCAGCCGCGGACTAGCGGTCCCGAGGACCTACGAGCAGTACTTC	CASSRGLAVPRTYEQYF
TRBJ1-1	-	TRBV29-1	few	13	TGCAGCGTGGCCGGGATCTTTATTGAGGGGGCTTTCTTT	CSVAGIFIEGAFF
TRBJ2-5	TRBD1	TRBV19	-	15	TGTGCCAGTAGTTCTACAGGGGGCTCACAAGAGACCCAGTACTTC	CASSSTGGSQETQYF
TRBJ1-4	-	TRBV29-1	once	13	TGCAGCGTTGAACGATTGGAGAGAGGGAAACTGTTTTTT	CSVERLERGKLFF
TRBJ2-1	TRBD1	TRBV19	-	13	TGTGCCAGTAGCAAACAGGGGGCACATGAGCAGTTCTTC	CASSKQGAHEQFF
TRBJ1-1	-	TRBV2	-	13	TGTGCCAGCAGTCAGACAGGACGGACTGAAGCTTTCTTT	CASSQTGRTEAFF
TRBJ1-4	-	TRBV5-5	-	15	TGTGCCAGCAGTCGGGGGTCAGGGATCAGGGAAAAACTGTTTTTT	CASSRGSGIREKLFF
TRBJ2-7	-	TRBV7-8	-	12	TGTGCCAGCAGCCTGGGGTCGTACGAGCAGTACTTC	CASSLGSYEQYF
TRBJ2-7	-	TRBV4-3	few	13	TGCGCCAGTTCAGCAGGAGGTAGCTACGAGCAGTACTTC	CASSAGGSYEQYF
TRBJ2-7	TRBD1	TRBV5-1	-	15	TGCGCCAGCAGCTCCCGGGACAGGGTTCCTTTCGAGCAGTACTTC	CASSSRDRVPFEQYF
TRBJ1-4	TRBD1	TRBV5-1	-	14	TGCGCCAGCAGCCGACCAGACAGGGACGAAAAACTGTTTTTT	CASSRPDRDEKLFF
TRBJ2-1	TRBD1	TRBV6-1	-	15	TGTGCCAGCAGTGATTTGACAGGGAGATTCAATGAGCAGTTCTTC	CASSDLTGRFNEQFF
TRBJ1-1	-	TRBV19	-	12	TGTGCCAGTCTAAGTCACCTCACTGAAGCTTTCTTT	CASLSHLTEAFF
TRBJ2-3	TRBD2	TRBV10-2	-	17	TGCGCCAGCAGCCCCCCACTAGCGGGAGGCGGCACAGATACGCAGTATTTT	CASSPPLAGGGTDTQYF
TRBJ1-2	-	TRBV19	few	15	TGTGCCAGTAGAGGTCCGGGGCCTGGAAATGATGGCTACACCTTC	CASRGPGPGNDGYTF
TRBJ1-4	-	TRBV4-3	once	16	TGCGCCAGCAGCCAAGGAGGCAGGCCGGGGAATGAAAAACTGTTTTTT	CASSQGGRPGNEKLFF
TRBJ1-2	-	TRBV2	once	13	TGTGCCAGCACGGGGGGCGCAGAGAGTGGCTACACCTTC	CASTGGAESGYTF
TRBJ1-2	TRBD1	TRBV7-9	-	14	TGTGCCAGCAGTCCATACGGGACAGGGTATGGCTACACCTTC	CASSPYGTGYGYTF